Presented here are 21 T cell receptor beta chains from one specimen sequenced in a study of blood T cell repertoires in COVID-19. Clones were read by immunoSEQ multiplex PCR, and TCRdb kept only the in-frame ones, dropping some. The table lists 450,000 to 500,000 clones, about nine tenths of them singletons. Material for sequencing was PBMCs or T cells enriched from blood (not recorded which). The receptors derive from a woman aged 18-29 years who had recovered from COVID-19.

This chain uses TRBV10-3 with TRBJ2-7; 7 nucleotides line up with TRBD2. CDR3 length: 13 residues. Trimming took 10 bases from V and 0 from J; bases not matched to a gene: 6. The germline V gene has CDR1 ENHRY and CDR2 SYGVKD. CDR3 in DNA: TGTGCCACTTACGGGACTACCTCCTACGAGCAGTACTTC. Its protein product is CATYGTTSYEQYF.

V gene TRBV11-2 combines with J gene TRBJ1-1; TRBD1 agrees at 8 bases. V lost 8 bases to trimming and J lost 3 bases; unmatched junction nucleotides: 11. The CDR3 length is 15 residues. CDR1 SGHAT and CDR2 FQNNGV come from the germline V gene. CDR3 nucleotide sequence: TGTGCCAGCGGAGCCGACAGGGGTTGGGACACTGAAGCTTTCTTT. Its protein is CASGADRGWDTEAFF.

This clone occurred once. The chain carries TRBV29-1 and TRBJ2-7; 7 bases line up with TRBD1. This CDR3 is 13 amino acids long. Germline V gives CDR1 SQVTM, CDR2 ANQGSEA. V lost 7 bases, J lost 3 bases, and 9 bases stayed unmatched. In DNA, the CDR3 is TGCAGCGCTCTAGGACAGGTCGACTACGAGCAGTACTTC. Translating gives CSALGQVDYEQYF.

CDR3 sequence (DNA): TGCGCCAGCAGCCTAATGACAGGGGCAGATACGCAGTATTTT. It yields the protein CASSLMTGADTQYF. The rearrangement joins TRBV5-1 to TRBJ2-3; TRBD1 matches at 8 bases. J lost 4 bases, V lost 4 bases, and 5 bases had no gene match. Germline V gene data show CDR1 as SGHRS and CDR2 as YFSETQ. CDR3 length: 14 residues.

The rearrangement links TRBV2 to TRBJ1-2, with 9 bases matching TRBD1. Germline CDR1 and CDR2: SNHLY and FYNNEI. The J segment lost 3 bases and the V segment lost 6 bases, leaving 8 bases of the junction unmatched. This CDR3 region has 15 residues. The CDR3 loop reads CASSGQGQGYYGYTF. CDR3 DNA: TGTGCCAGCAGCGGGCAGGGACAGGGATACTATGGCTACACCTTC.

The rearrangement joins TRBV5-1 to TRBJ2-7, with TRBD1 as a possible D gene (6 bases). With 4 bases removed from V and 3 bases from J, the gap between germline ends came to 14 bases. This CDR3 has 14 residues. CDR1 is SGHRS, CDR2 YFSETQ, per germline. The CDR3 region has the DNA TGCGCCAGCAGCCCCACGGTGACAGGCTACGAGCAGTACTTC. It translates to CASSPTVTGYEQYF.

The V and J genes are TRBV6-1 and TRBJ1-4; 8 bases are shared with TRBD1. The germline V gene has CDR1 MNHNS and CDR2 SASEGT. The CDR3 has 21 amino acids. The V gene end was trimmed by 2 bases and the J gene end by 0 bases; junction bases not matched to a gene: 17. The CDR3 loop is CASSELFFPGTGSSTNEKLFF. CDR3 nucleotides: TGTGCCAGCAGTGAACTCTTCTTCCCCGGGACAGGATCGTCAACTAATGAAAAACTGTTTTTT.

The chain combines TRBV7-6 with TRBJ2-7; D uncertain. The germline CDR1 and CDR2 sequences are SGHVS and FNYEAQ. CDR3 length: 13 residues. V was clipped by 3 bases and J by 2 bases, with 8 bases between them. The CDR3 here is CASSLTETYEQYF. In nucleotides, the CDR3 is TGTGCCAGCAGCTTGACTGAGACCTACGAGCAGTACTTC. The full variable domain, rest sourced from reference TRBV7-6 and TRBJ2-7, is GAGVSQSPRYKVTKRGQDVALRCDPISGHVSLYWYRQALGQGPEFLTYFNYEAQQDKSGLPNDRFSAERPEGSISTLTIQRTEQRDSAMYRCASSLTETYEQYFGPGTRLTVT.

The chain has TRBV5-1 and TRBJ1-4; TRBD1 might be the D (5 bases). V dropped 4 bases and J dropped 4 bases, with 17 bases sitting between them. Germline CDR1 SGHRS, CDR2 YFSETQ. The CDR3 loop spans 16 amino acids. The CDR3 DNA is TGCGCCAGCAGCCTTCCCCCACAGGAAGGTAATGAAAAACTGTTTTTT. Translating gives CASSLPPQEGNEKLFF.

The V and J genes are TRBV5-5 and TRBJ1-1, with D possibly TRBD1 on 6 matching bases. The ends were cut back, 0 bases at V and 10 bases at J, with 10 bases in the middle. Germline V gene lookup returns CDR1 SGHKS and CDR2 YYEKEE (reference sequence). The length of the CDR3 is 12 residues. The CDR3 sequence: CASSLEGRGAFF. The CDR3 DNA reads as TGTGCCAGCAGCTTGGAGGGCAGGGGAGCTTTCTTT.

The chain joins TRBV30 to TRBJ2-1; a weak D match, TRBD1 (5 bases). Per germline, CDR1 GTSNPN and CDR2 SVGIG (reference sequence). The V and J ends lost 4 bases and 4 bases respectively, with 11 bases between them. The CDR3 sequence is 13 residues long. CDR3 bases: TGTGCCTGGATACGCAGGGCGTACAATGAGCAGTTCTTC. Protein sequence: CAWIRRAYNEQFF.

Only one count was recorded for this clone. V and J are TRBV5-1 and TRBJ2-1; 8 bases are a match to TRBD2. The CDR3 consists of 15 residues. Germline loops: CDR1 SGHRS, CDR2 YFSETQ. Trimming took 0 bases from V and 4 from J; bases not matched to a gene: 3. The CDR3 nucleotides read TGCGCCAGCAGCTTGGGAGCGGGGGCTTACAATGAGCAGTTCTTC. Amino acids: CASSLGAGAYNEQFF. Full variable domain (outside the CDR3, taken from reference TRBV5-1 and TRBJ2-1): KAGVTQTPRYLIKTRGQQVTLSCSPISGHRSVSWYQQTPGQGLQFLFEYFSETQRNKGNFPGRFSGRQFSNSRSEMNVSTLELGDSALYLCASSLGAGAYNEQFFGPGTRLTVL.

This clone occurred a few times. The CDR3 spells CASSGSGTENYNEQFF. DNA of the CDR3: TGCGCCAGCAGCGGATCCGGGACTGAGAACTACAATGAGCAGTTCTTC. This chain uses TRBV5-1 with TRBJ2-1; TRBD2 might be the D (6 bases). This CDR3 region has 16 residues. Trimming removed 4 bases at V and 3 bases at J, with 17 bases between. Germline lookup yields CDR1 SGHRS and CDR2 YFSETQ.

V is TRBV21-1 and J is TRBJ2-7; the table's D call, TRBD1, has no DNA check behind it. TRBV21-1 is tagged as a pseudogene. The CDR3 is 14 amino acids. CDR3 protein: CASSRRTGTYEQYF. CDR3 coding DNA: TGTGCCAGCAGCCGCCGGACAGGTACCTACGAGCAGTACTTC.

The chain uses TRBV6-6 and TRBJ1-2; D possibly corresponds to TRBD1 (6 bases). The CDR3 extends over 16 amino acids. Germline V CDR1 and CDR2: MNHNY, SVGAGI (reference sequence). The germline V and J ends were trimmed by 5 bases and 0 bases, with 16 bases remaining between them. The CDR3 here is CASSIVGTTSNYGYTF. As DNA, the CDR3 is TGTGCCAGCAGTATCGTTGGGACAACTTCTAACTATGGCTACACCTTC.

This chain joins TRBV9 and TRBJ1-1; 7 nucleotides agree with TRBD1. In germline, CDR1 is SGDLS, CDR2 YYNGEE. Unmatched junction bases numbered 9, after V lost 4 bases and J lost 6 bases. The CDR3 totals 14 residues. CDR3: CASSPRQGKAEAFF. CDR3 DNA sequence: TGTGCCAGCAGCCCCCGACAGGGAAAGGCTGAAGCTTTCTTT.

The rearrangement uses TRBV7-2 and TRBJ2-7; 8 bases are shared with TRBD2. J gave up 2 bases and V 0 bases, and 18 bases lay outside the gene matches. Germline lookup yields CDR1 SGHTA and CDR2 FQGNSA. The CDR3 loop spans 20 amino acids. Here the CDR3 DNA reads TGTGCCAGCAGCTTAGCCCAGGTAGCGGGGTCTAGAGGAAAACCCTACGAGCAGTACTTC. It codes for CASSLAQVAGSRGKPYEQYF.

This chain uses TRBV28 with TRBJ1-2; 8 bases are a match to TRBD1. Germline-derived CDR1 and CDR2 are MDHEN and SYDVKM. The CDR3 loop spans 17 amino acids. V lost 3 bases and J lost 3; bases outside the gene matches: 12. The chain's CDR3 is CASSFSGRGPPYYGYTF. The CDR3, as DNA: TGTGCCAGCAGTTTCAGCGGCAGGGGGCCCCCTTACTATGGCTACACCTTC.

V and J are TRBV3-1 (or the pseudogene TRBV3-2) and TRBJ2-5, with D possibly TRBD2 on 6 matching bases. V dropped 5 bases and J dropped 1 base, with 14 bases sitting between them. Germline CDR1 and CDR2: LGHDT and YNNKEL (reference sequence). This CDR3 is 15 amino acids long. CDR3 loop: CASSARGFPQETQYF. Written as DNA, the CDR3 is TGTGCCAGCAGCGCCCGGGGGTTCCCCCAAGAGACCCAGTACTTC.

The sample holds many counts of this clone. The chain joins TRBV3-1 (or the pseudogene TRBV3-2) to TRBJ2-1; 7 bases align to TRBD2. V lost 0 bases to trimming and J lost 14 bases; unmatched junction nucleotides: 10. The length of the CDR3 is 14 residues. Germline V gives CDR1 LGHDT, CDR2 YNNKEL (reference sequence). The CDR3 sequence is CASSQDLASGSEFF. For the CDR3, the DNA is TGTGCCAGCAGCCAAGATCTGGCTAGCGGATCGGAGTTCTTC.

CDR3 coding DNA: TGTGCCAGCAGTCTGGGGGACTTAGGCTCTGGGGCCAACGTCCTGACTTTC. Translating gives CASSLGDLGSGANVLTF. The V gene is TRBV2, the J gene TRBJ2-6; D may be TRBD2 (6 bases). Germline V gives CDR1 SNHLY, CDR2 FYNNEI. The CDR3 is 17 amino acids. V dropped 5 bases and J dropped 0 bases, with 14 bases sitting between them.